This T cell receptor beta chain is drawn from a study of blood T cells in healthy people across ages. It was with a sample-barcoded 5' primer and a J-beta primer mix that a second PCR of roughly 7 to 12 cycles was run. From the 5' RACE reads, TCRdb called clonotypes with MiXCR, one entry per CDR3 protein. The table has approximately 770,000 distinct CDR3 sequences, about three fifths seen once. CDR3 length: 16 residues. V lost 8 bases and J lost 2, with 20 bases in between. Germline CDR1 reads MDHEN; CDR2 reads SYDVKM. Sequenced material: blood. The origin of this receptor is a young man in good health. This rearrangement joins TRBV28 to TRBJ2-3, with D possibly being TRBD2 (6 bases). The CDR3 region is CASGPLEGLSTDTQYF. In DNA, the CDR3 is TGTGCCAGCGGTCCCCTGGAGGGACTCTCCACAGATACGCAGTATTTT. The full variable domain, rest sourced from reference TRBV28 and TRBJ2-3, is DVKVTQSSRYLVKRTGEKVFLECVQDMDHENMFWYRQDPGLGLRLIYFSYDVKMKEKGDIPEGYSVSREKKERFSLILESASTNQTSMYLCASGPLEGLSTDTQYFGPGTRLTVL.